These T cell receptor beta chains were read from a single sample in a study of cytomegalovirus exposure and HLA in healthy donors. Clones were sequenced by immunoSEQ multiplex PCR, and TCRdb holds only the in-frame ones, with some missing. Of about 120,000 clones listed, 77% were seen once; the top ten hold roughly 6%. Sequenced: PBMCs. Every receptor here comes from a man between 18 and 29 years old in good health and CMV-seropositive. Both conserved end residues are part of each CDR3. D genes are given only for firm matches. Clone size is given for some rows only: seen once, a few or many times, or a class if the clone is expanded.

NA	TRBV30	TRBJ1-4	NA	TGTGCCTGGAGTCCCTCAACTAATGAAAAACTGTTTTTT	CAWSPSTNEKLFF
TRBD2	TRBV29-1	TRBJ2-7	NA	TGCAGCGTTGAAGAAGGACTAGCGGGAACCTACGAGCAGTACTTC	CSVEEGLAGTYEQYF
TRBD1	TRBV13	TRBJ2-7	NA	TGTGCCAGCAGCATTAGCGGGACAGGGGCCTCATACGAGCAGTACTTC	CASSISGTGASYEQYF
NA	TRBV6-5	TRBJ2-7	NA	TGTGCCAGCAGTTACCGCCCTCGGGACGAGCAGTACTTC	CASSYRPRDEQYF
TRBD2	TRBV27	TRBJ2-7	NA	TGTGCCAGCAGTTTATCGTCTAGCGGGGAACACGAGCAGTACTTC	CASSLSSSGEHEQYF
TRBD2	TRBV5-6	TRBJ2-5	few	TGTGCCAGCAGCTTAATGCTAGCGGGGACAATGGAGACCCAGTACTTC	CASSLMLAGTMETQYF
NA	TRBV6-6	TRBJ1-2	NA	TGTGCCAGCAGTGAGGACAGCAAGGTCTATGGCTACACCTTC	CASSEDSKVYGYTF
NA	TRBV27	TRBJ2-6	NA	TGTGCCAGCAGTTCCTTTGATGGGGTCCTTGGGGCCAACGGCCTGACTTTC	CASSSFDGVLGANGLTF
TRBD1	TRBV7-9	TRBJ1-1	NA	TGTGCCAGCAGCCACGACAGGGTCGGTTACACTGAAGCTTTCTTT	CASSHDRVGYTEAFF
NA	TRBV19	TRBJ2-1	NA	TGTGCCAGTACTACAGAGTCGGACAATGAGCAGTTCTTC	CASTTESDNEQFF
NA	TRBV9	TRBJ1-2	NA	TGTGCCAGCAGCGCCGAGGACAGCTTCTATGGCTACACCTTC	CASSAEDSFYGYTF
NA	TRBV6-5	TRBJ1-3	NA	TGTGCCAGCAGCCGGGGGGCGAGAGGAAACACCATATATTTT	CASSRGARGNTIYF
TRBD1	TRBV27	TRBJ2-3	NA	TGTGCCAGCAGCATGGGGATCGACAGGGTTGTCACTTTT	CASSMGIDRVVTF
TRBD1	TRBV5-1	TRBJ2-2	NA	TGCGCCAGCAGCCCTGGGACAGGGGGTTGGAACACCGGGGAGCTGTTTTTT	CASSPGTGGWNTGELFF
NA	TRBV29-1	TRBJ1-1	NA	TGCAGCGTAGTGCCAGAGAACACTGAAGCTTTCTTT	CSVVPENTEAFF
NA	TRBV7-9	TRBJ2-7	NA	TGTGCCAGCAGCTTCCTTGGACAAAAGAGCTCCTACGAGCAGTACTTC	CASSFLGQKSSYEQYF
NA	TRBV5-6	TRBJ2-7	NA	TGTGCCAGCAGCTTTACTAGTTCCTACGAGCAGTACTTC	CASSFTSSYEQYF
NA	TRBV6-5	TRBJ2-1	NA	TGTGCCAGCAGTTACAGGGGATCAGGGTCCTACAATGAGCAGTTCTTC	CASSYRGSGSYNEQFF
NA	TRBV15	TRBJ1-1	NA	TGTGCCACCAGCAATATCCCCCGTGGGCCCGGTTTCTTT	CATSNIPRGPGFF
NA	TRBV7-2	TRBJ1-2	NA	TGTGCCAGCAGCCCCGGGAACCTCTATGGCTACACCTTC	CASSPGNLYGYTF
NA	TRBV30	TRBJ2-7	NA	TGTGCCTGGAGTGCCTCTTACGAGCAGTACTTC	CAWSASYEQYF
NA	TRBV6-1	TRBJ1-2	NA	TGTGCCAGCAGTGAAGCTCGGCAGGATTATGGCTACACCTTC	CASSEARQDYGYTF
NA	TRBV15	TRBJ1-2	once	TGTGCCACCAGCAGAGTAACAGGCGATGGCTACACCTTC	CATSRVTGDGYTF
NA	TRBV2	TRBJ1-2	NA	TGTGCCAGCAGTGATAACAGAGTCAACTATGGCTACACCTTC	CASSDNRVNYGYTF
TRBD1	TRBV5-1	TRBJ1-1	NA	TGCGCCAGCAGCTCAACCAACGGGGACAGTAAAGCTTTCTTT	CASSSTNGDSKAFF
NA	TRBV5-1	TRBJ2-7	few	TGCGCCAGCAGCTTTCAGGGGATGGACGAGCAGTACTTC	CASSFQGMDEQYF
NA	TRBV5-4	TRBJ2-7	NA	TGTGCCAGCAGCTTTCCGGGTTACGAGCAGTACTTC	CASSFPGYEQYF
NA	TRBV2	TRBJ2-7	NA	TGTGCCAGCAGGTATCTACCTAAGCCCTACGAGCAGTACTTC	CASRYLPKPYEQYF
NA	TRBV7-9	TRBJ1-1	NA	TGTGCCAGCAGCTTAGCGGGGAGGGCGAACACTGAAGCTTTCTTT	CASSLAGRANTEAFF
NA	TRBV27	TRBJ1-1	NA	TGTGCCAGCAGTTTAAGGGAGGGGACTGAAGCTTTCTTT	CASSLREGTEAFF
TRBD1	TRBV6-6	TRBJ2-7	NA	TGTGCCAGCAGTTACTCGACAGGGGGCCGAACCTACGAGCAGTACTTC	CASSYSTGGRTYEQYF
NA	TRBV2	TRBJ2-7	NA	TGTGCCAGCAGTGAACCTTCCGAGCAGTACTTC	CASSEPSEQYF
NA	TRBV5-4	TRBJ1-2	NA	TGTGCCAGCAGCGATGTTCCGGGACATACCAACTATGGCTACACCTTC	CASSDVPGHTNYGYTF
NA	TRBV19	TRBJ1-2	medium-sized	TGTGCCAGTAGCTGGGCGGGATCCTCTAACTATGGCTACACCTTC	CASSWAGSSNYGYTF
TRBD1	TRBV30	TRBJ1-2	NA	TGTGCCTGGAGTGTAGTGGGGGACAGATATGGCTACACCTTC	CAWSVVGDRYGYTF
TRBD2	TRBV11-2	TRBJ2-3	NA	TGTGCCAGCAGCTTAGATCCCGAGCGGGGGGGCACAGATACGCAGTATTTT	CASSLDPERGGTDTQYF
TRBD1	TRBV12-5	TRBJ1-1	NA	TGTGCTAGTGGTTTGAACAGGGGGAACACTGAAGCTTTCTTT	CASGLNRGNTEAFF
NA	TRBV5-1	TRBJ2-7	NA	TGCGCCAGCAGCTTGGATCCGGGAGCATCCTACGAGCAGTACTTC	CASSLDPGASYEQYF
NA	TRBV7-7	TRBJ2-5	few	TGTGCTAGCAGCTTAGGCGGGGTCCTACAAGAGACCCAGTACTTC	CASSLGGVLQETQYF
NA	TRBV28	TRBJ1-1	NA	TGTGCCAGCAGTGTCCTGACAGTGAACACTGAAGCTTTCTTT	CASSVLTVNTEAFF
TRBD1	TRBV27	TRBJ1-2	once	TGTGCCAGCAGTTTACGTGGACAGGGGGCTGTTAACTATGGCTACACCTTC	CASSLRGQGAVNYGYTF
TRBD1	TRBV10-2	TRBJ2-4	NA	TGCGCCAGCAGTGAGTCGGGACAGGGAGGCAGTCAGTACTTC	CASSESGQGGSQYF
NA	TRBV6-6	TRBJ1-1	few	TGTGCCAGCAGCAGATCGTCTGAAGCTTTCTTT	CASSRSSEAFF
NA	TRBV6-5	TRBJ1-2	NA	TGTGCCAGCAGTGTTTCGGGACAACTCTATGGCTACACCTTC	CASSVSGQLYGYTF
TRBD2	TRBV7-9	TRBJ2-3	NA	TGTGCCAGCAGCTTAAGCGGGGAGTCGACAGATACGCAGTATTTT	CASSLSGESTDTQYF
TRBD1	TRBV9	TRBJ1-1	few	TGTGCCAGCAGTCCTGGACAGGGCCTTTCGATCACTGAAGCTTTCTTT	CASSPGQGLSITEAFF
NA	TRBV11-2	TRBJ1-2	NA	TGTGCCAGCAGCTTAGGCAGGGTGGATGGCTACACCTTC	CASSLGRVDGYTF
NA	TRBV27	TRBJ1-1	NA	TGTGCCAGCAGGTGGCGGGGGAACACTGAAGCTTTCTTT	CASRWRGNTEAFF
NA	TRBV6-1	TRBJ2-1	NA	TGTGCCAGCAGTTCTTACTCGAGCTCCTACAATGAGCAGTTCTTC	CASSSYSSSYNEQFF
NA	TRBV27	TRBJ2-3	NA	TGTGCCAGCAGTTTACGTGCCAGGGGAATGCCAGATACGCAGTATTTT	CASSLRARGMPDTQYF
TRBD2	TRBV10-3	TRBJ2-3	NA	TGTGCCATCAGTTATAGACTAGCGGGAGCATCCACAGATACGCAGTATTTT	CAISYRLAGASTDTQYF
NA	TRBV25-1	TRBJ2-1	few	TGTGCCAGCACGGGGAAAGCGATTAATGAGCAGTTCTTC	CASTGKAINEQFF
NA	TRBV9	TRBJ2-1	few	TGTGCCAGCAGCGTAGGGAGGCCTTACAATGAGCAGTTCTTC	CASSVGRPYNEQFF
TRBD2	TRBV5-4	TRBJ2-3	few	TGTGCCAGCAGCGCCCTAGCGGGAGACCGCACAGATACGCAGTATTTT	CASSALAGDRTDTQYF
NA	TRBV6-6	TRBJ2-5	NA	TGTGCCAGCAGTAATATACAAGAGACCCAGTACTTC	CASSNIQETQYF